These 31 T cell receptor beta chains were all obtained from the same sample, sequenced in a study of CXCR3-negative and CXCR3-positive naive CD8 T cells (dated by TCRdb to 2018 to 2020). Results and caveats for the whole study, not just this receptor: TRB CDR3s from CXCR3-positive naive cells showed higher hydrophobicity (lower Kidera factor 4), lower energy, and higher strength and volume indices than CXCR3-negative naive cells.

TCRdb names NextSeq 550 as the instrument used. The Human TCR Profiling Kit (MiLaboratory) was used to make UMI-labeled 5' RACE TRB cDNA libraries. The reads, reprocessed by TCRdb, yield one row per CDR3 protein sequence and no DNA. This sample's table has entries for more than 75,000 distinct CDR3 sequences. The ten largest clones capture approximately 0.62% of the sample. Their recognized antigens are unknown. Material for sequencing was naive CXCR3+ CD8+ T cells from blood. In light of the paper, this sample's cell subset or site label describes: CD45RO-CCR7+CD27+CD95- naive CD8+ T cells expressing CXCR3 (TNR3+). These TCRs come from a human donor in good health. Some clones in this sample may be carry-over from other donors' samples.

V usage is TRBV7-9 and J usage is TRBJ2-3. Germline V CDR1 and CDR2: SEHNR, FQNEAQ (reference sequence). The CDR3 has 12 amino acids. The CDR3 sequence: CASSSATDTQYF.

This sequence joins TRBV5-5 and TRBJ2-7. The CDR3 contains 13 residues. Germline lookup yields CDR1 SGHKS and CDR2 YYEKEE (reference sequence). CDR3 region: CASSLAGPYEQYF.

The chain carries TRBV28 and TRBJ2-3; TCRdb's D gene call, TRBD1, goes unchecked for lack of DNA. CDR3 length: 13 residues. Germline CDR1 MDHEN, CDR2 SYDVKM. The CDR3 sequence: CASSWGFTDTQYF.

The rearrangement joins TRBV7-8 to TRBJ2-1; the D gene TCRdb calls, TRBD1, cannot be checked with no DNA. Per the germline V gene, CDR1 is SGHVS and CDR2 is FQNEAQ. This CDR3 spans 13 amino acids. The CDR3 sequence is CASTWGERDEQFF. Drawing the rest from reference TRBV7-8 and TRBJ2-1, the complete variable domain is GAGVSQSPRYKVAKRGQDVALRCDPISGHVSLFWYQQALGQGPEFLTYFQNEAQLDKSGLPSDRFFAERPEGSVSTLKIQRTQQEDSAVYLCASTWGERDEQFFGPGTRLTVL.

The chain joins TRBV20-1 to TRBJ2-7; TCRdb proposes TRBD1, but this gene call is untestable without DNA. CDR1 DFQATT and CDR2 SNEGSKA come from the germline V gene (reference sequence). This CDR3 comprises 13 residues. This chain's CDR3 is CSARDLGGHEQYF.

The rearrangement uses TRBV28 and TRBJ1-5. CDR1 and CDR2 from the germline V gene are MDHEN and SYDVKM. This CDR3 is 14 amino acids long. CDR3 protein: CAGSLDGANQPQHF.

The chain couples TRBV9 to TRBJ2-1; lacking DNA, the TRBD2 call made by TCRdb goes unchecked. CDR3 length: 15 residues. Germline V gene lookup returns CDR1 SGDLS and CDR2 YYNGEE. CDR3 amino acids: CASSVGLAGYNEQFF.

This chain connects TRBV21-1 to TRBJ2-2; TCRdb lists TRBD1, though no DNA is available to test this call. TRBV21-1 is a pseudogene segment. The CDR3 length is 16 residues. CDR3 residues: CASSTYGGAGTGELFF.

The genes are TRBV20-1 and TRBJ1-2. Germline CDR1 reads DFQATT; CDR2 reads SNEGSKA (reference sequence). This CDR3 has 13 residues. CDR3 loop: CSAGSPSPAGYTF.

The J gene is TRBJ2-5, the V gene TRBV27; TCRdb's assignment of TRBD1 cannot be checked, as there is no DNA. Germline CDR1 MNHEY, CDR2 SMNVEV (reference sequence). This CDR3 spans 13 amino acids. The CDR3 sequence is CASRARGRETQYF.

The chain combines TRBV4-1 with TRBJ1-3; TCRdb's D gene call, TRBD1, goes unchecked for lack of DNA. Looked up from germline, CDR1 is MGHRA and CDR2 is YSYEKL. The CDR3 runs to 17 residues. CDR3 sequence: CASSQDPTGGYGNTIYF.

The CDR3 sequence: CSARDSERGWGTQYF. The chain is built from TRBV20-1 and TRBJ2-3; TCRdb designates TRBD2, a call that cannot be tested without DNA. CDR1 is DFQATT, CDR2 SNEGSKA, per germline (reference sequence). The CDR3 sequence is 15 residues long.

The chain is built from TRBV28 and TRBJ2-5; TCRdb returns TRBD1, unconfirmable since there is no DNA. CDR1 MDHEN and CDR2 SYDVKM come from the germline V gene. The CDR3 has 13 residues. Here the CDR3 reads CASSLSPRRSQYF.

J is TRBJ2-1 and V is TRBV9; TCRdb outputs TRBD2, but without DNA this stays unchecked. The germline gives CDR1 SGDLS, CDR2 YYNGEE. The CDR3 extends over 15 amino acids. The CDR3 sequence is CASSATSGRYNEQFF.

The chain combines TRBV28 with TRBJ1-1; TCRdb's assignment of TRBD1 cannot be checked, as there is no DNA. This CDR3 is 15 amino acids long. CDR1 is MDHEN and CDR2 is SYDVKM in the germline V gene. CDR3 sequence reads: CASSFLAGGGTEAFF.

This sequence joins TRBV2 and TRBJ2-5; without DNA, the TCRdb call of TRBD1 cannot be checked. From germline, CDR1 is SNHLY and CDR2 FYNNEI. The CDR3 runs to 18 residues. The CDR3 loop reads CASSEGTDIAGFLETQYF.

The rearrangement uses TRBV12-3 or TRBV12-4 and TRBJ1-5; the TCRdb D gene call, TRBD1, has no DNA to confirm it. This CDR3 is built from 14 residues. CDR3 protein: CASSFRGWDQPQHF.

J is TRBJ2-7 and V is TRBV5-1; the D call of TRBD2 rests on TCRdb alone, since no DNA is present to check it. Germline CDR1 reads SGHRS; CDR2 reads YFSETQ. The CDR3 is made up of 15 amino acids. CDR3 amino acids: CASSSPWEGTYEQYF.

This chain links TRBV28 with TRBJ2-1; the TCRdb D gene call, TRBD1, has no DNA to confirm it. This CDR3 comprises 16 residues. Germline V CDR1 and CDR2: MDHEN, SYDVKM. CDR3 in amino acids: CASIRVDSGFGNEQFF. Full variable domain (rest looked up from reference TRBV28 and TRBJ2-1): DVKVTQSSRYLVKRTGEKVFLECVQDMDHENMFWYRQDPGLGLRLIYFSYDVKMKEKGDIPEGYSVSREKKERFSLILESASTNQTSMYLCASIRVDSGFGNEQFFGPGTRLTVL.

This chain connects TRBV5-1 to TRBJ2-1; TCRdb proposes TRBD1, but this gene call is untestable without DNA. Germline V gene lookup returns CDR1 SGHRS and CDR2 YFSETQ. The CDR3 has 16 residues. CDR3 sequence: CASSLYGHGSDNEQFF.

This CDR3 reads CSVVGQTYEQYF. The chain couples TRBV29-1 to TRBJ2-7. Germline lookup yields CDR1 SQVTM and CDR2 ANQGSEA. CDR3 length: 12 amino acids.

The rearrangement links TRBV14 to TRBJ2-5. The V gene's germline CDR1 is SGHDN and CDR2 FVKESK. The CDR3 is 13 amino acids. CDR3: CASSQLGGETQYF.

The V call is TRBV6-2 or TRBV6-3, the J call TRBJ1-4. CDR1 and CDR2 from the germline V gene are MNHEY and SVGEGT. This CDR3 spans 16 amino acids. The CDR3 is CASSYSKAGNNEKLFF.

CDR3: CASSLTGSAGELFF. This chain connects TRBV28 to TRBJ2-2; checking the TCRdb D call of TRBD1 is not possible without DNA. Germline CDR1 and CDR2: MDHEN and SYDVKM. The CDR3 loop spans 14 amino acids.

The chain joins TRBV20-1 to TRBJ2-2; TCRdb's D call of TRBD1 is untestable without DNA. CDR3 length equals 13 residues. Germline CDR1 and CDR2: DFQATT and SNEGSKA (reference sequence). The CDR3 loop is CSALRGDTGELFF.

The CDR3 sequence is CASSIGFSGANVLTF. The rearrangement links TRBV19 to TRBJ2-6. The CDR3 is 15 amino acids. Germline V CDR1 and CDR2: LNHDA, SQIVND (reference sequence).

The chain is built from TRBV6-6 and TRBJ1-1. The CDR3 has 15 residues. The germline CDR1 and CDR2 sequences are MNHNY and SVGAGI (reference sequence). The CDR3 is CASSSLPKGVTEAFF.

The chain links TRBV28 to TRBJ2-7. This CDR3 is 13 amino acids long. Germline V lookup: CDR1 MDHEN, CDR2 SYDVKM. CDR3 region: CASSLGDYYEQYF.

This chain links TRBV28 with TRBJ1-5; TCRdb picks TRBD1, but there is no DNA to check that call. This CDR3 contains 15 residues. Germline CDR1 reads MDHEN; CDR2 reads SYDVKM. Here the CDR3 reads CASSFAGAANQPQHF.

J is TRBJ2-3 and V is TRBV28; the TRBD2 assignment by TCRdb is unverifiable without DNA. The CDR3 loop spans 15 amino acids. CDR1 MDHEN and CDR2 SYDVKM come from the germline V gene. The CDR3 loop reads CASSFSSGWTDTQYF. The whole variable domain, remainder taken from reference TRBV28 and TRBJ2-3, is DVKVTQSSRYLVKRTGEKVFLECVQDMDHENMFWYRQDPGLGLRLIYFSYDVKMKEKGDIPEGYSVSREKKERFSLILESASTNQTSMYLCASSFSSGWTDTQYFGPGTRLTVL.

The chain recombines TRBV27 with TRBJ2-2; lacking DNA, the TRBD2 call made by TCRdb goes unchecked. The CDR3 runs 17 residues. Looked up from germline, CDR1 is MNHEY and CDR2 is SMNVEV (reference sequence). The CDR3 sequence is CASSSQPVGLVTGELFF.